This T cell receptor beta chain was observed in a study of cytomegalovirus exposure and HLA in healthy donors. This clone was picked up a small number of times. The PCR made use of 60 Vbeta and 13 Jbeta primers. Repertoires were generated with immunoSEQ multiplex PCR, while TCRdb's copy carries only in-frame clones and drops some. The sample lists 90,000 to 120,000 clones; 60% to 85% were seen once. The TCR was taken from a female donor in good health and CMV-seropositive. The sample comprised PBMCs.

CDR3 residues: CASRNLQGFSPLHF. CDR3 DNA sequence: TGTGCCAGCAGAAACCTCCAGGGATTTTCACCCCTCCACTTT. The chain couples TRBV6-5 to TRBJ1-6; D might be TRBD1 (5 bases). The CDR3 runs to 14 residues. Germline values: CDR1 MNHEY, CDR2 SVGAGI. Trimming stripped 6 bases from V and 9 bases from J, with 15 bases between.